This T cell receptor (beta chain) was identified during a study of control samples from healthy donors and cancer patients. Libraries were prepared by immunoSEQ multiplex PCR; TCRdb keeps only in-frame clonotypes and omits some of them. Here the sample spans 30,000 to 40,000 clones, under 95% being singletons. The clonotype comes from a man aged 40-50 years with colorectal cancer. Sequenced material: PBMCs.

CDR3 in amino acids: CASRDRDIDIQYF. The CDR3 coding sequence is TGTGCCAGTAGAGACAGGGACATAGACATTCAGTACTTC. V gene TRBV19 combines with J gene TRBJ2-4; 7 bases match TRBD1. Germline V gene data show CDR1 as LNHDA and CDR2 as SQIVND (reference sequence). V was pared by 6 bases and J by 8 bases, with 7 bases of the junction left unmatched. The CDR3 spans 13 residues. The full variable domain, rest sourced from reference TRBV19 and TRBJ2-4, is DGGITQSPKYLFRKEGQNVTLSCEQNLNHDAMYWYRQDPGQGLRLIYYSQIVNDFQKGDIAEGYSVSREKKESFPLTVTSAQKNPTAFYLCASRDRDIDIQYFGAGTRLSVL.